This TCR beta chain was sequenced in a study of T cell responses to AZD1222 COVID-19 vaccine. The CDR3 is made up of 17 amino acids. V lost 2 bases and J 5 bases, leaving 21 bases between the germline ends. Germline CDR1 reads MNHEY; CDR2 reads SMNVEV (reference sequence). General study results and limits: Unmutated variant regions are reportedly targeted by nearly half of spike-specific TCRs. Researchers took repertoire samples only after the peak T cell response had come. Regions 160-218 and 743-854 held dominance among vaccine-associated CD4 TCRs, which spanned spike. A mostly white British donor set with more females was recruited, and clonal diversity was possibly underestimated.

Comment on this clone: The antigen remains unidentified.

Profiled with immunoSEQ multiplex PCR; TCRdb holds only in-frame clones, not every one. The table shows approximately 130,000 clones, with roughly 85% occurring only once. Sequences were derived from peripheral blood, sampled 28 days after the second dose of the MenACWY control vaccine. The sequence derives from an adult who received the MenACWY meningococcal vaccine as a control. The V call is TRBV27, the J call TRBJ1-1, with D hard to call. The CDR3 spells CASSLRPLGLSGTEAFF. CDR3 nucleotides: TGTGCCAGCAGTTTACGGCCGCTGGGTCTTTCGGGGACTGAAGCTTTCTTT.